The sequence of this TCR beta chain was determined in a study of shared clonotypes between healthy human individuals. Findings of the study overall: Non-shared clonotypes had lower generation probabilities than those shared by all four donors.

With 6 bases clipped from V and 5 bases from J, the junction kept 7 bases outside the gene matches. The CDR3 extends over 14 amino acids. Germline V gene sequence: CDR1 SGHRS, CDR2 YFSETQ. In the original processing: Junction-only sequences without quality scores were provided by ImmunoSEQ, so filtering was different. Clones were read by immunoSEQ multiplex PCR, and TCRdb kept only the in-frame ones, dropping some. Clone size and the V and J calls come from that table; the DNA yielded D and trimming. The table shows 2.5 million or so clones, with around 90% occurring only once. In its sample, this clone was seen once. Its antigen is not identified. The same CDR3 can be traced to other DNA sequences in this sample.

The TCR originated in a man aged 18-30 years in good health. Sequences were obtained from naive CD4+ T cells sorted from blood. Subset meaning: CD45RA+ positively selected. J is TRBJ2-5 and V is TRBV5-1; TRBD2 matches at 10 bases. The CDR3 here is CASTSGGPGETQYF. CDR3 bases: TGCGCCAGCACTAGCGGGGGTCCGGGGGAGACCCAGTACTTC.